A single T cell receptor beta chain is shown here with its context. The data stem from a study of blood T cells in healthy people across ages. Primed by a sample-barcoded 5' primer and a J-beta primer mix, a second PCR proceeded for about 6 to 12 cycles. TCRdb passed the 5' RACE reads through MiXCR, listing each CDR3 protein once. The sample has 1.8 million or so distinct CDR3 sequences, 35% to 50% seen once; the top ten hold under 25%. Looked up from germline, CDR1 is DFQATT and CDR2 is SNEGSKA (reference sequence). The CDR3 consists of 13 residues. The gene calls are TRBV20-1 and TRBJ2-4, with D perhaps matching TRBD2 (6 bases). The DNA end favors TRBJ2-7, so the J call may be wrong. The sample comprised blood. The sequence was collected from a human donor in good health. The CDR3 is CSATLRRVDEQYF. The CDR3 DNA reads TGCAGTGCTACCCTTAGGAGGGTAGACGAGCAGTACTTC.